These 30 T cell receptor beta chains originate from one sample sequenced in a study of chemoradiotherapy in HPV16-positive cancers. The method was immunoSEQ multiplex PCR; TCRdb's version includes in-frame clones alone and lacks a portion of them. The sample has around 40,000 clones; about 77% are singletons. Sequenced material: blood, taken from a patient who underwent chemoradiotherapy. Receptors were obtained from a human donor with HPV-associated anogenital cancer.

This CDR3 is CASSLAAGTEQTQYF. CDR3 sequence (DNA): TGTGCCAGCAGCTTAGCGGCTGGGACGGAACAGACCCAGTACTTC. The gene calls are TRBV7-2 and TRBJ2-5; D is perhaps TRBD1 or TRBD2 (5 bases each). Between the trimmed V and J ends, which lost 0 bases and 6 bases, there was a span of 14 bases. The germline gives CDR1 SGHTA, CDR2 FQGNSA. The CDR3 runs 15 residues.

The V gene is TRBV4-1, the J gene TRBJ2-1, with 7 bases matching TRBD1. The length of the CDR3 is 14 residues. Germline V CDR1 and CDR2: MGHRA, YSYEKL. V was clipped by 5 bases and J by 9 bases; unmatched bases: 10. CDR3 region: CASSALKGAREQFF. For the CDR3, the DNA is TGCGCCAGCAGCGCTCTAAAGGGGGCTCGTGAGCAGTTCTTC.

Only a few counts were recorded for this clone. The chain links TRBV7-9 to TRBJ1-2; no clear D gene. From germline, CDR1 is SEHNR and CDR2 FQNEAQ (reference sequence). Trimming took off 3 bases at V and 4 bases at J, with 12 bases between the two ends. The CDR3 extends over 14 amino acids. CDR3 region: CASSLSLGPYGYTF. The CDR3 DNA reads as TGTGCCAGCAGCTTGTCGCTGGGCCCCTATGGCTACACCTTC. The full variable domain, with the rest looked up from reference TRBV7-9 and TRBJ1-2, is DTGVSQNPRHKITKRGQNVTFRCDPISEHNRLYWYRQTLGQGPEFLTYFQNEAQLEKSRLLSDRFSAERPKGSFSTLEIQRTEQGDSAMYLCASSLSLGPYGYTFGSGTRLTVV.

This rearrangement joins TRBV18 to TRBJ2-7; TRBD1 is a possible D gene (7 bases). The CDR3 contains 13 residues. V gave up 8 bases and J gave up 4 bases, with 15 bases separating them. Germline V gene data show CDR1 as KGHSH and CDR2 as LQKENI. This chain's CDR3 is CASGAGTVYEQYF. CDR3 DNA sequence: TGTGCCAGCGGGGCGGGGACAGTTTACGAGCAGTACTTC. The full variable domain, with the rest looked up from reference TRBV18 and TRBJ2-7, is NAGVMQNPRHLVRRRGQEARLRCSPMKGHSHVYWYRQLPEEGLKFMVYLQKENIIDESGMPKERFSAEFPKEGPSILRIQQVVRGDSAAYFCASGAGTVYEQYFGPGTRLTVT.

The chain recombines TRBV7-9 with TRBJ1-4; TRBD1 matches at 8 bases. The germline CDR1 and CDR2 sequences are SEHNR and FQNEAQ (reference sequence). Trimming took 4 bases from V and 3 from J; bases not matched to a gene: 7. This CDR3 has 16 residues. In DNA, the CDR3 is TGTGCCAGCAGCTCCCTGAGGACAGGGTCTAATGAAAAACTGTTTTTT. Its protein is CASSSLRTGSNEKLFF. Drawing the rest from reference TRBV7-9 and TRBJ1-4, the complete variable domain is DTGVSQNPRHKITKRGQNVTFRCDPISEHNRLYWYRQTLGQGPEFLTYFQNEAQLEKSRLLSDRFSAERPKGSFSTLEIQRTEQGDSAMYLCASSSLRTGSNEKLFFGSGTQLSVL.

This rearrangement joins TRBV27 to TRBJ1-6; D may be TRBD1 (5 bases). From germline, CDR1 is MNHEY and CDR2 SMNVEV (reference sequence). V lost 0 bases and J lost 8, with 11 bases in between. The CDR3 totals 15 residues. The CDR3: CASSLSTGGDSPLHF. In nucleotides, the CDR3 is TGTGCCAGCAGTTTATCGACCGGGGGTGATTCACCCCTCCACTTT.

This rearrangement joins TRBV6-5 to TRBJ2-3; no definite D call. The CDR3 runs 13 residues. Trimming shortened V by 6 bases and J by 0 bases, and 7 bases separated the two germline ends. Germline V lookup: CDR1 MNHEY, CDR2 SVGAGI. The CDR3 loop reads CASRLLSTDTQYF. The CDR3 nucleotides are TGTGCCAGCAGATTGTTAAGCACAGATACGCAGTATTTT.

J is TRBJ2-7 and V is TRBV6-5; D is unresolved. Germline CDR1 reads MNHEY; CDR2 reads SVGAGI. The CDR3 sequence is 13 residues long. Trimming took 6 bases from V and 1 from J, leaving 10 bases between them. The DNA for the CDR3 is TGTGCCAGCAGACCCGACACTTCCTACGAGCAGTACTTC. Translation gives CASRPDTSYEQYF.

The chain combines TRBV5-4 with TRBJ2-1; 10 bases align to TRBD2. The CDR3 is 15 residues long. J was trimmed by 0 bases and V by 5 bases; bases with no gene match: 2. The germline V gene has CDR1 SGHNT and CDR2 YYREEE (reference sequence). Written as DNA, the CDR3 is TGTGCCAGCAGAGAGCGGGGGGGCTCCTACAATGAGCAGTTCTTC. Protein: CASRERGGSYNEQFF.

This chain uses TRBV9 with TRBJ2-1; a weak D match, TRBD2 (6 bases). Per the germline V gene, CDR1 is SGDLS and CDR2 is YYNGEE. The germline V and J ends were trimmed by 4 bases and 7 bases, with 18 bases remaining between them. The CDR3 has 15 residues. CDR3 sequence: CASSYWTGAGNEQFF. CDR3 sequence (DNA): TGTGCCAGCAGCTACTGGACCGGGGCGGGGAATGAGCAGTTCTTC.

The chain uses TRBV5-1 and TRBJ2-3; maybe TRBD2 (7 bases). Trimming took 0 bases from V and 6 from J, leaving 14 bases between them. CDR3 length: 15 amino acids. Germline CDR1 reads SGHRS; CDR2 reads YFSETQ. CDR3 in amino acids: CASSLGREGVDTQYF. In DNA, the CDR3 is TGCGCCAGCAGCTTGGGTAGGGAGGGGGTCGATACGCAGTATTTT.

This clone was seen a few times. The chain carries TRBV25-1 and TRBJ1-6; 8 bases agree with TRBD1. Germline V CDR1 and CDR2: MGHDK, SYGVNS. CDR3 length equals 13 residues. Losses at the gene ends were 8 bases for V and 6 bases for J; bases not matched to a gene: 3. This CDR3 is CASGGQGNSPLHF. The CDR3 region has the DNA TGTGCCAGCGGCGGACAGGGTAATTCACCCCTCCACTTT.

This clone was detected only once. The V call is TRBV7-6, the J call TRBJ2-7, with no clear D. V was pared by 1 base and J by 4 bases, with 2 bases between. CDR3 length equals 11 residues. From germline, CDR1 is SGHVS and CDR2 FNYEAQ. CDR3 nucleotide sequence: TGTGCCAGCAGCTTAGAGTACGAGCAGTACTTC. Translation: CASSLEYEQYF.

On this clone: Different DNA sequences within this sample yield the same CDR3. V and J are TRBV5-4 and TRBJ2-5; D perhaps matches TRBD1 (6 bases). The germline CDR1 and CDR2 sequences are SGHNT and YYREEE (reference sequence). V was shortened by 0 bases and J by 2 bases, with 8 bases between the two germline ends. The CDR3 runs to 14 residues. The CDR3 DNA sequence: TGTGCCAGCAGCTTGGGACAGGAGCAAGAGACCCAGTACTTC. This encodes CASSLGQEQETQYF.

The chain has TRBV18 and TRBJ2-3, with D tentatively TRBD1 (6 bases). CDR3 length: 15 residues. V lost 1 base and J lost 6, with 14 bases in between. From germline, CDR1 is KGHSH and CDR2 LQKENI. The CDR3 is CASSPLGDMDDTQYF. CDR3 sequence (DNA): TGTGCCAGCTCACCACTGGGGGACATGGACGATACGCAGTATTTT.

The V gene is TRBV6-5, the J gene TRBJ1-2; 7 bases match TRBD1. Trimming removed 6 bases from V and 8 bases from J; junction bases left unmatched: 6. The CDR3 has 12 residues. Germline loops: CDR1 MNHEY, CDR2 SVGAGI. The DNA of the CDR3 is TGTGCCAGCAGGGGCACAGGGGAGGGCTACACCTTC. Its translation is CASRGTGEGYTF.

This clone was observed a handful of times. This rearrangement joins TRBV2 to TRBJ1-1; 9 bases are a match to TRBD1. The V segment lost 8 bases and the J segment 12 bases; nucleotides outside the gene matches: 4. The CDR3 is 10 residues long. Germline lookup yields CDR1 SNHLY and CDR2 FYNNEI. CDR3 loop: CASSGQGSFF. The DNA for the CDR3 is TGTGCCAGCTCTGGACAGGGGTCTTTCTTT.

The chain employs TRBV18 and TRBJ1-1; D is undetermined. The V end was cut by 6 bases, the J end by 1 base, with 12 bases between. This CDR3 has 14 residues. The germline V gene has CDR1 KGHSH and CDR2 LQKENI. CDR3: CASSRLGENTEAFF. The CDR3 DNA reads TGTGCCAGCTCTCGACTTGGCGAGAACACTGAAGCTTTCTTT. Based on the CDR3 plus reference TRBV18 and TRBJ1-1, the full variable domain is NAGVMQNPRHLVRRRGQEARLRCSPMKGHSHVYWYRQLPEEGLKFMVYLQKENIIDESGMPKERFSAEFPKEGPSILRIQQVVRGDSAAYFCASSRLGENTEAFFGQGTRLTVV.

The genes are TRBV6-5 and TRBJ2-7; perhaps TRBD2 as D (5 bases). From germline, CDR1 is MNHEY and CDR2 SVGAGI. V was trimmed by 5 bases and J by 0 bases, leaving 11 bases between them. The CDR3 consists of 14 residues. Here the CDR3 DNA reads TGTGCCAGCAGTCCACGGAGGAGCTCCTACGAGCAGTACTTC. It encodes CASSPRRSSYEQYF.

The chain recombines TRBV2 with TRBJ2-3; D is ambiguous. Trimming shortened V by 4 bases and J by 5 bases, and 7 bases separated the two germline ends. The CDR3 length is 12 residues. Per germline, CDR1 SNHLY and CDR2 FYNNEI. As DNA, the CDR3 is TGTGCCAGCAGTGTATACTTAGATACGCAGTATTTT. Translation: CASSVYLDTQYF.

The V gene is TRBV13, the J gene TRBJ1-1; unclear D gene. The V gene's germline CDR1 is PRHDT and CDR2 FYEKMQ (reference sequence). Trimming left V 5 bases short and J 5 bases short, with 12 bases between. This CDR3 contains 13 residues. CDR3 residues: CASSRVRGTEAFF. The DNA for the CDR3 is TGTGCCAGCAGCCGCGTCCGGGGAACTGAAGCTTTCTTT.

V gene TRBV20-1 combines with J gene TRBJ2-3, with D unresolved. V lost 6 bases to trimming and J lost 2 bases, with 6 bases between them. Germline assignment: CDR1 DFQATT and CDR2 SNEGSKA (reference sequence). The CDR3 covers 11 residues. CDR3 nucleotides: TGCAGTGCCGTGGTCACAGATACGCAGTATTTT. It codes for CSAVVTDTQYF.

The chain recombines TRBV6-5 with TRBJ1-4; D gene unclear. V was pared by 3 bases and J by 4 bases, with 12 bases between. Germline assignment: CDR1 MNHEY and CDR2 SVGAGI. CDR3 size: 15 residues. The CDR3 reads CASSYSTANNEKLFF. In nucleotides, the CDR3 is TGTGCCAGCAGTTATAGTACAGCCAATAATGAAAAACTGTTTTTT.

The chain employs TRBV6-5 and TRBJ2-7; the D is unclear. Between the trimmed V and J ends, which lost 0 bases and 1 base, there was a span of 10 bases. CDR1 and CDR2 (germline): MNHEY, SVGAGI. The CDR3 sequence is 15 residues long. The CDR3 DNA follows: TGTGCCAGCAGTTACTCTACCGACATTTCCTACGAGCAGTACTTC. Amino acid sequence: CASSYSTDISYEQYF.

The chain combines TRBV19 with TRBJ2-7, with 10 bases identical to TRBD1. The J segment lost 0 bases and the V segment lost 5 bases, leaving 4 bases of the junction unmatched. The germline V gene has CDR1 LNHDA and CDR2 SQIVND (reference sequence). The CDR3 runs to 15 residues. CDR3 bases: TGTGCCAGTAGTTTTGACAGGGGGCTCTCCTACGAGCAGTACTTC. Protein: CASSFDRGLSYEQYF.

In this sample, this clone turned up a few times. V usage is TRBV7-9 and J usage is TRBJ1-2, with D perhaps matching TRBD1 (5 bases). V shed 0 bases and J shed 6 bases, with 8 bases lying between them. The CDR3 covers 13 residues. Germline CDR1 and CDR2: SEHNR and FQNEAQ (reference sequence). CDR3 loop: CASSLAGRDGYTF. CDR3 sequence (DNA): TGTGCCAGCAGCTTAGCTGGCAGGGATGGCTACACCTTC. Together with reference TRBV7-9 and TRBJ1-2, the CDR3 gives the full variable domain: DTGVSQNPRHKITKRGQNVTFRCDPISEHNRLYWYRQTLGQGPEFLTYFQNEAQLEKSRLLSDRFSAERPKGSFSTLEIQRTEQGDSAMYLCASSLAGRDGYTFGSGTRLTVV.

This clone was seen once. J is TRBJ1-2 and V is TRBV19; D gene unclear. Trimming removed 1 base at V and 0 bases at J, with 6 bases between. The germline CDR1 and CDR2 sequences are LNHDA and SQIVND (reference sequence). The CDR3 consists of 14 residues. CDR3 in amino acids: CASSIGSTNYGYTF. The CDR3 region has the DNA TGTGCCAGTAGTATAGGGTCGACTAACTATGGCTACACCTTC.

This chain connects TRBV30 to TRBJ1-5; 7 positions agree with TRBD1. CDR3 length equals 17 residues. J was trimmed by 2 bases and V by 0 bases; bases with no gene match: 10. CDR1 and CDR2 from the germline V gene are GTSNPN and SVGIG (reference sequence). The CDR3 bases are TGTGCCTGGAGTGTACTGTCAGGGGGGAAGGGCAATCAGCCCCAGCATTTT. As protein: CAWSVLSGGKGNQPQHF.

The chain is built from TRBV19 and TRBJ2-7, with D uncertain. The germline CDR1 and CDR2 sequences are LNHDA and SQIVND (reference sequence). Between the trimmed V and J ends, which lost 0 bases and 3 bases, there was a span of 12 bases. The CDR3 covers 15 residues. CDR3 protein: CASSIDLAGDYEQYF. The CDR3 nucleotides read TGTGCCAGTAGTATAGATCTGGCAGGAGACTACGAGCAGTACTTC.

The chain employs TRBV2 and TRBJ2-2; D unresolved. The CDR3 is 15 residues long. V was cut by 9 bases and J by 0 bases, with 14 bases left in between. From germline, CDR1 is SNHLY and CDR2 FYNNEI. DNA for the CDR3: TGTGCCAGTACCTTTGTTGCGGCGAACACCGGGGAGCTGTTTTTT. Translating gives CASTFVAANTGELFF.